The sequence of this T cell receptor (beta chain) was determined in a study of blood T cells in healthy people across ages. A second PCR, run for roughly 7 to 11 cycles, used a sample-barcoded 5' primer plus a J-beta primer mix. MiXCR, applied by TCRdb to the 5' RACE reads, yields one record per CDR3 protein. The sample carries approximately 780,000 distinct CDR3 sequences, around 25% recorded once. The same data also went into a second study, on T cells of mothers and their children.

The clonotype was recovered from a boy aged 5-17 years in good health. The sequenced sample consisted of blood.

The CDR3 nucleotides are TGTGCCAGCAGCTTTTTCCCCGCAGCCCTCCACTTT. It yields the protein CASSFFPAALHF. The gene calls are TRBV7-2 and TRBJ1-6; D unresolved. The CDR3 sequence is 12 residues long. Germline CDR1 reads SGHTA; CDR2 reads FQGNSA. Trimming shortened V by 3 bases and J by 14 bases, and 11 bases separated the two germline ends. Full variable domain (rest looked up from reference TRBV7-2 and TRBJ1-6): GAGVSQSPSNKVTEKGKDVELRCDPISGHTALYWYRQSLGQGLEFLIYFQGNSAPDKSGLPSDRFSAERTGGSVSTLTIQRTQQEDSAVYLCASSFFPAALHFGNGTRLTVT.